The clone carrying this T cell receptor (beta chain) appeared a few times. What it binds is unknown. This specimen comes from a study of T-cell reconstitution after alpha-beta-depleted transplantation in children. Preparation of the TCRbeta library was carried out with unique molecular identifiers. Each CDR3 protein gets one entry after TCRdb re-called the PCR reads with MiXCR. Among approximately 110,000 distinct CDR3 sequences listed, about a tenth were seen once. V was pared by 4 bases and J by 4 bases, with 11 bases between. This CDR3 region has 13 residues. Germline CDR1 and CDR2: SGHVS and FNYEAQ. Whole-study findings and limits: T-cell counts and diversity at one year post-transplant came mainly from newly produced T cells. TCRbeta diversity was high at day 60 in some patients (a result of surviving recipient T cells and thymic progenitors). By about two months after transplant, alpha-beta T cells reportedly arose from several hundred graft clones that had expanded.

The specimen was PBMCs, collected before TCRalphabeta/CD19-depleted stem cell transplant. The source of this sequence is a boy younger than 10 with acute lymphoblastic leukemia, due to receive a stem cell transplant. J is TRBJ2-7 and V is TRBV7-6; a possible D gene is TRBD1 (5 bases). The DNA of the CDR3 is TGTGCCAGCAGCTCGACAGCGACATACGAGCAGTACTTC. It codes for CASSSTATYEQYF.